These 25 T cell receptor beta chains share one sample of origin, sequenced in a study of T cell repertoires in ileal Crohn's disease. The table came from immunoSEQ multiplex PCR; TCRdb's copy has only in-frame clones and leaves some out. Among roughly 16,000 clones listed, 65% to 80% were seen once. Time point in this sample: neoterminal ileum biopsy at postoperative endoscopy, about 6 months after surgery. Sequenced material: ileal tissue. These receptors all stem from an adult with Crohn's disease.

This chain joins TRBV6-5 and TRBJ1-1; no firm D call. Trimming stripped 8 bases from V and 6 bases from J, with 13 bases between. The germline V gene encodes CDR1 MNHEY and CDR2 SVGAGI. CDR3 length equals 12 residues. CDR3 residues: CASGASGAEAFF. The CDR3 coding sequence is TGTGCCAGCGGTGCTTCCGGGGCTGAAGCTTTCTTT.

V usage is TRBV28 and J usage is TRBJ1-5, with 9 bases lining up with TRBD1. Germline V CDR1 and CDR2: MDHEN, SYDVKM. V lost 6 bases to trimming and J lost 0 bases; unmatched junction nucleotides: 9. The CDR3 extends over 17 amino acids. CDR3 residues: CASSGTGFSGSNQPQHF. The CDR3 bases are TGTGCCAGCAGCGGGACAGGGTTTAGTGGTAGCAATCAGCCCCAGCATTTT.

This clone was counted between two and nine times. The chain joins TRBV4-2 to TRBJ2-5; D call uncertain. Germline CDR1 LGHNA, CDR2 YNFKEQ. Deletions cut 0 bases from V and 6 bases from J, with 8 bases between. CDR3 length: 13 residues. Here the CDR3 DNA reads TGTGCCAGCAGCCAAGACCGTTTAAAGACCCAGTACTTC. Encoded protein: CASSQDRLKTQYF.

This clone appeared a few times. The chain recombines TRBV18 with TRBJ2-7, with D perhaps matching TRBD2 (6 bases). The CDR3 is made up of 13 amino acids. Germline V gene sequence: CDR1 KGHSH, CDR2 LQKENI. V was pared by 4 bases and J by 2 bases, with 9 bases between. This CDR3 reads CASSRDFTYEQYF. CDR3 coding DNA: TGTGCCAGCTCACGGGACTTCACCTACGAGCAGTACTTC.

This sequence joins TRBV5-6 and TRBJ2-4, with D possibly matching TRBD1 (6 bases). Germline CDR1 reads SGHDT; CDR2 reads YYEEEE. Between the trimmed V and J ends, which lost 4 bases and 0 bases, there was a span of 14 bases. This CDR3 region has 16 residues. The CDR3 nucleotides are TGTGCCAGCAGCCTTCAGACAGGAATAGCCAAAAACATTCAGTACTTC. Translating gives CASSLQTGIAKNIQYF. The whole variable domain, filled in from reference TRBV5-6 and TRBJ2-4, reads DAGVTQSPTHLIKTRGQQVTLRCSPKSGHDTVSWYQQALGQGPQFIFQYYEEEERQRGNFPDRFSGHQFPNYSSELNVNALLLGDSALYLCASSLQTGIAKNIQYFGAGTRLSVL.

This clone has more than one count but fewer than ten. CDR3 nucleotides: TGTGCCAGCAGCCCCGCGCGGGAGTACTTGTACGAGCAGTACTTC. Translation: CASSPAREYLYEQYF. V usage is TRBV7-9 and J usage is TRBJ2-7; TRBD2 aligns across 7 bases. CDR1 and CDR2 from the germline V gene are SEHNR and FQNEAQ (reference sequence). The V gene end was trimmed by 5 bases and the J gene end by 4 bases; junction bases not matched to a gene: 11. The CDR3 length is 15 residues.

V usage is TRBV27 and J usage is TRBJ1-5; a possible D gene is TRBD1 (6 bases). CDR1 is MNHEY, CDR2 SMNVEV, per germline (reference sequence). This CDR3 has 18 residues. Trimming left V 5 bases short and J 0 bases short, with 20 bases between. CDR3 DNA sequence: TGTGCCAGCAGTCCAAGGGGATTCCGGGACATTAGCAATCAGCCCCAGCATTTT. The encoded protein is CASSPRGFRDISNQPQHF.

The rearrangement joins TRBV7-9 to TRBJ1-2; 7 nucleotides line up with TRBD1. The CDR3 length is 15 residues. The ends lost 2 bases at V and 2 bases at J; junction bases unmatched: 5. Germline loops: CDR1 SEHNR, CDR2 FQNEAQ (reference sequence). CDR3 loop: CASSLSGTANYGYTF. In nucleotides, the CDR3 is TGTGCCAGCAGCTTATCGGGGACAGCGAACTATGGCTACACCTTC. The whole variable domain, remainder taken from reference TRBV7-9 and TRBJ1-2, is DTGVSQNPRHKITKRGQNVTFRCDPISEHNRLYWYRQTLGQGPEFLTYFQNEAQLEKSRLLSDRFSAERPKGSFSTLEIQRTEQGDSAMYLCASSLSGTANYGYTFGSGTRLTVV.

This clone has a handful of counts. The CDR3 spells CASSIRGLYNEQFF. The CDR3 DNA sequence: TGTGCCAGTAGTATAAGGGGGCTCTACAATGAGCAGTTCTTC. This sequence joins TRBV19 and TRBJ2-1, with 7 positions matching TRBD1. The CDR3 consists of 14 residues. V was pared by 2 bases and J by 3 bases, with 1 base of the junction left unmatched. CDR1 is LNHDA and CDR2 is SQIVND in the germline V gene (reference sequence). The full variable domain, in which reference TRBV19 and TRBJ2-1 provide the parts outside the CDR3, is DGGITQSPKYLFRKEGQNVTLSCEQNLNHDAMYWYRQDPGQGLRLIYYSQIVNDFQKGDIAEGYSVSREKKESFPLTVTSAQKNPTAFYLCASSIRGLYNEQFFGPGTRLTVL.

The chain combines TRBV7-2 with TRBJ1-1; no clear D. Germline V gene data show CDR1 as SGHTA and CDR2 as FQGNSA. Trimming took 1 base from V and 2 from J, leaving 5 bases between them. This CDR3 has 13 residues. Written as DNA, the CDR3 is TGTGCCAGCAGCTTAGACTTTAACACTGAAGCTTTCTTT. Amino acids: CASSLDFNTEAFF.

The J gene is TRBJ2-5, the V gene TRBV7-2, with D perhaps TRBD2 (7 bases). The end of the DNA fits TRBJ2-7 better, so the J call may be wrong. Germline values: CDR1 SGHTA, CDR2 FQGNSA. This CDR3 is 16 amino acids long. DNA of the CDR3: TGTGCCAGCAGCCCCGCAGGGGAGCGGGATACCTACGAGCAGTACTTC. Translated: CASSPAGERDTYEQYF.

The genes are TRBV5-1 and TRBJ2-7; 8 bases agree with TRBD1. This CDR3 spans 13 amino acids. CDR1 SGHRS and CDR2 YFSETQ come from the germline V gene. The ends lost 3 bases at V and 5 bases at J; junction bases unmatched: 4. DNA of the CDR3: TGCGCCAGCAGCTGGACAGGGCAGGACGAGCAGTACTTC. Residues: CASSWTGQDEQYF.

The chain employs TRBV5-1 and TRBJ2-1, with D possibly matching TRBD1 (6 bases). V was clipped by 0 bases and J by 5 bases, with 18 bases between them. This CDR3 is 17 amino acids long. Germline CDR1 SGHRS, CDR2 YFSETQ. CDR3 amino acids: CASSLGARTVLDNEQFF. CDR3 bases: TGCGCCAGCAGCTTGGGTGCGAGGACAGTCTTAGACAATGAGCAGTTCTTC.

The rearrangement joins TRBV28 to TRBJ2-1, with 9 bases identical to TRBD2. The CDR3 spans 16 residues. The germline CDR1 and CDR2 sequences are MDHEN and SYDVKM. Trimming removed 1 base from V and 2 bases from J; junction bases left unmatched: 3. CDR3: CASSLFGGRAYNEQFF. The CDR3 nucleotides are TGTGCCAGCAGTTTATTCGGCGGGAGGGCCTACAATGAGCAGTTCTTC.

The chain recombines TRBV5-1 with TRBJ1-2; no clear D gene. The CDR3 contains 14 residues. The V end lost 0 bases, the J end lost 2 bases, and 8 bases lay between the germline ends. Germline assignment: CDR1 SGHRS and CDR2 YFSETQ. The CDR3 region is CASSLAVGNYGYTF. The CDR3 DNA follows: TGCGCCAGCAGCTTGGCTGTCGGGAACTATGGCTACACCTTC. Looking up the rest from reference TRBV5-1 and TRBJ1-2 gives the full variable domain: KAGVTQTPRYLIKTRGQQVTLSCSPISGHRSVSWYQQTPGQGLQFLFEYFSETQRNKGNFPGRFSGRQFSNSRSEMNVSTLELGDSALYLCASSLAVGNYGYTFGSGTRLTVV.

The chain employs TRBV6-5 and TRBJ1-2; TRBD1 matches 7 bases. The CDR3 contains 13 residues. Trimming removed 3 bases from V and 7 bases from J; junction bases left unmatched: 5. CDR1 and CDR2 (germline): MNHEY, SVGAGI. The CDR3 reads CASSYTGVGGYTF. CDR3 nucleotides: TGTGCCAGCAGTTATACAGGGGTTGGTGGCTACACCTTC.

This clone has just one count. The junction departs from the called germline gene at one end, perhaps through a read error. The J gene is TRBJ1-3, the V gene TRBV9; 8 nucleotides line up with TRBD1. This CDR3 has 17 amino acids. Germline V gene sequence: CDR1 SGDLS, CDR2 YYNGEE. CDR3 residues: CASSPDHRGRSGNTTYF. CDR3 sequence (DNA): TGTGCCAGCAGCCCCGATCACAGGGGGAGGTCTGGAAACACCACATATTTT. The entire variable domain, with the rest obtained from reference TRBV9 and TRBJ1-3, is as follows: DSGVTQTPKHLITATGQRVTLRCSPRSGDLSVYWYQQSLDQGLQFLIQYYNGEERAKGNILERFSAQQFPDLHSELNLSSLELGDSALYFCASSPDHRGRSGNTTYFGEGSWLTVV.

The chain uses TRBV5-1 and TRBJ1-4; 7 nucleotides line up with TRBD1. Trimming removed 0 bases from V and 0 bases from J; junction bases left unmatched: 8. The germline V gene has CDR1 SGHRS and CDR2 YFSETQ. CDR3 size: 18 residues. CDR3 nucleotide sequence: TGCGCCAGCAGCTTGGTCACCGGGACAGCCGCAACTAATGAAAAACTGTTTTTT. Protein product: CASSLVTGTAATNEKLFF.

The V gene is TRBV11-3, the J gene TRBJ2-5; D call uncertain. Germline loops: CDR1 SGHNT, CDR2 YENEEA. This CDR3 comprises 13 residues. V lost 5 bases to trimming and J lost 1 base, with 8 bases between them. CDR3 amino acids: CASSPAGQETQYF. CDR3 in DNA: TGTGCCAGCAGCCCGGCAGGCCAAGAGACCCAGTACTTC. The full variable domain, rest sourced from reference TRBV11-3 and TRBJ2-5, is EAGVVQSPRYKIIEKKQPVAFWCNPISGHNTLYWYLQNLGQGPELLIRYENEEAVDDSQLPKDRFSAERLKGVDSTLKIQPAELGDSAVYLCASSPAGQETQYFGPGTRLLVL.

In its sample, this clone was seen a few times. V is TRBV7-6 and J is TRBJ1-2; possible D gene TRBD1, 5 bases. This CDR3 comprises 13 residues. Trimming cost V 5 bases and J 0 bases, with 7 bases left between them. Per the germline V gene, CDR1 is SGHVS and CDR2 is FNYEAQ. The CDR3 here is CASSQTANYGYTF. Here the CDR3 DNA reads TGTGCCAGCAGCCAGACAGCTAACTATGGCTACACCTTC.

The genes are TRBV5-4 and TRBJ2-5; 9 bases align to TRBD1. Germline trimming cut 4 bases from V and 8 bases from J; bases unmatched to any gene: 6. The CDR3 has 13 residues. Germline V gene lookup returns CDR1 SGHNT and CDR2 YYREEE (reference sequence). In DNA form, the CDR3 reads TGTGCCAGCAGCACCGGACAGGGGCTCACCCAGTACTTC. The encoded protein is CASSTGQGLTQYF. Based on the CDR3 plus reference TRBV5-4 and TRBJ2-5, the full variable domain is ETGVTQSPTHLIKTRGQQVTLRCSSQSGHNTVSWYQQALGQGPQFIFQYYREEENGRGNFPPRFSGLQFPNYSSELNVNALELDDSALYLCASSTGQGLTQYFGPGTRLLVL.

A few counts support this clone. The chain has TRBV6-1 and TRBJ1-1, with a weak D call TRBD1 (6 bases). Germline assignment: CDR1 MNHNS and CDR2 SASEGT. Between the trimmed V and J ends, which lost 7 bases and 4 bases, there was a span of 13 bases. The CDR3 is made up of 13 amino acids. CDR3 DNA: TGTGCCAGCAAGGGGGTTATGAGCACTGAAGCTTTCTTT. Residues: CASKGVMSTEAFF.

This clone showed up just a few times. The rearrangement links TRBV7-3 to TRBJ2-1; the D gene is possibly TRBD2 (6 bases). The V and J ends lost 5 bases and 4 bases respectively, with 15 bases between them. Germline CDR1 is SGHTA and CDR2 is FQGTGA. This CDR3 contains 15 residues. CDR3 protein: CASSPRGTTYNEQFF. The CDR3 DNA follows: TGTGCCAGCAGCCCCCGGGGGACCACGTACAATGAGCAGTTCTTC.

The chain has TRBV6-1 and TRBJ1-1, with 9 bases lining up with TRBD1. The germline CDR1 and CDR2 sequences are MNHNS and SASEGT. Trimming removed 7 bases from V and 4 bases from J; junction bases left unmatched: 7. The CDR3 contains 14 residues. CDR3 sequence (DNA): TGTGCCAGCAAAGTGACAGGGGGGACCACTGAAGCTTTCTTT. Protein sequence: CASKVTGGTTEAFF.

This clone qualifies as large. The chain recombines TRBV7-9 with TRBJ2-1, with a tentative D call TRBD2 (6 bases). Germline-derived CDR1 and CDR2 are SEHNR and FQNEAQ (reference sequence). CDR3 length equals 13 residues. With 5 bases removed from V and 7 bases from J, the gap between germline ends came to 12 bases. CDR3 region: CASSPGVGNEQFF. The CDR3 bases are TGTGCCAGCAGCCCGGGGGTGGGAAATGAGCAGTTCTTC. Supplemented by reference TRBV7-9 and TRBJ2-1, the full variable domain reads DTGVSQNPRHKITKRGQNVTFRCDPISEHNRLYWYRQTLGQGPEFLTYFQNEAQLEKSRLLSDRFSAERPKGSFSTLEIQRTEQGDSAMYLCASSPGVGNEQFFGPGTRLTVL.